This T cell receptor beta chain was recovered during a study of OX40 agonist ivuxolimab in advanced cancers. Study details: Partial responses were achieved by three patients: one hepatocellular carcinoma, two cutaneous melanoma. Study-wide points: More expanded clones were found, on average, in CD8+ than in CD4+ T cells.

This CDR3 is built from 17 residues. Per the germline V gene, CDR1 is SGHVS and CDR2 is FQNEAQ. The ends lost 5 bases at V and 5 bases at J; junction bases unmatched: 16. Blood sampling took place at baseline, cycle 4 day 1, and cycle 7 day 1. Details on this clone: Antigen specificity is unknown.

Measured with immunoSEQ multiplex PCR; TCRdb has only the in-frame clones, and not every one. The sample consists of tens of thousands of clones, roughly nine tenths of them appearing once. Here the sequenced sample was CD4+ or CD8+ T cells sorted from blood, taken in a trial of the OX40 agonist ivuxolimab. This clonotype was sampled from an adult with an advanced solid tumor such as melanoma, head and neck, liver or kidney cancer. The chain employs TRBV7-8 and TRBJ2-3; TRBD2 aligns across 7 bases. The CDR3 here is CASSLLGGRERIDTQYF. Written as DNA, the CDR3 is TGTGCCAGCAGCCTACTTGGCGGGCGGGAGCGCATAGATACGCAGTATTTT.